This is a list of T cell receptor beta chains from one sample in a study of molecular identifiers for immune sequencing clone quantification. TCRdb ran MiXCR on the PCR reads and lists one entry per CDR3 protein. The table includes about 640,000 distinct CDR3 sequences, 20% detected once. Sequenced input: naive CD8+ T cells from blood, with Jurkat cell RNA spiked in. Receptors were obtained from a human donor in good health. Some libraries in this study had Jurkat cell RNA spiked in. CDR3s include the opening cysteine and the closing phenylalanine or tryptophan. D genes are given only for firm matches. Size values are once, few and many counts, or a class for expanded clones, and some rows have none.

few	TRBD1	TRBJ2-7	TRBV20-1	CSAKDRGRYEQYF	TGCAGTGCCAAGGACAGGGGGCGTTACGAGCAGTACTTC
few	NA	TRBJ1-2	TRBV11-2	CASSSAGQESNYGYTF	TGTGCCAGCAGCTCAGCCGGGCAGGAAAGTAACTATGGCTACACCTTC
many	NA	TRBJ2-7	TRBV6-5	CASSALGAYEQYF	TGTGCCAGCAGTGCGCTCGGGGCCTACGAGCAGTACTTC
NA	NA	TRBJ2-7	TRBV7-9	CASSLAEGSSYEQYF	TGTGCCAGCAGCTTAGCGGAAGGGAGCTCCTACGAGCAGTACTTC
many	NA	TRBJ1-5	TRBV6-5	CASSFSPGQPQHF	TGTGCCAGCAGTTTTTCCCCGGGCCAGCCCCAGCATTTT
NA	NA	TRBJ2-1	TRBV5-1	CASSLVGVGAGLLNEQFF	TGCGCCAGCAGCTTGGTCGGGGTGGGGGCAGGGCTCTTGAATGAGCAGTTCTTC
many	TRBD2	TRBJ2-7	TRBV6-6	CASSYTSAYEQYF	TGTGCCAGCAGTTACACTAGCGCCTACGAGCAGTACTTC
many	NA	TRBJ2-7	TRBV29-1	CSATALGARPYEQYF	TGCAGCGCCACGGCCCTAGGAGCACGACCCTACGAGCAGTACTTC
NA	TRBD2	TRBJ2-7	TRBV4-3	CTSSPGTSALYEQYF	TGCACCAGCAGCCCCGGGACTAGCGCTTTGTACGAGCAGTACTTC
many	NA	TRBJ1-4	TRBV7-9	CASSPDTSTNEKLFF	TGTGCCAGCAGCCCGGACACTTCAACTAATGAAAAACTGTTTTTT
NA	NA	TRBJ1-2	TRBV5-6	CASSLAGQGGYGYTF	TGTGCCAGCAGCTTGGCAGGTCAGGGCGGCTATGGCTACACCTTC
many	TRBD1	TRBJ2-7	TRBV20-1	CSASDRGDYEQYF	TGCAGTGCTTCGGACAGGGGGGACTACGAGCAGTACTTC
many	NA	TRBJ2-5	TRBV3-1	CASSQDMADKYF	TGTGCCAGCAGCCAAGATATGGCAGATAAGTACTTC
many	NA	TRBJ2-7	TRBV28	CASSRHEQYF	TGTGCCAGCAGCCGCCACGAGCAGTACTTC
many	TRBD1	TRBJ2-1	TRBV4-3	CASSHLTGSNEQFF	TGCGCCAGCAGCCACCTGACAGGGAGCAATGAGCAGTTCTTC
NA	NA	TRBJ2-5	TRBV4-1	CASSTPPGAVKETQYF	TGCGCCAGCAGCACCCCGCCGGGGGCGGTAAAAGAGACCCAGTACTTC
NA	NA	TRBJ2-3	TRBV28	CAPPSTDTQYF	TGTGCCCCTCCTAGCACAGATACGCAGTATTTT
many	TRBD2	TRBJ2-3	TRBV4-1	CASSRTLAGGGDTQYF	TGCGCCAGCAGCCGTACACTAGCGGGAGGAGGAGATACGCAGTATTTT
many	TRBD2	TRBJ2-3	TRBV20-1	CSARDSLLAATRDTQYF	TGCAGTGCTAGAGATAGTCTACTAGCGGCGACAAGGGATACGCAGTATTTT
NA	NA	TRBJ1-1	TRBV12-3/TRBV12-4	CASTYTGRGTEAFF	TGTGCCAGCACCTACACAGGGCGCGGCACTGAAGCTTTCTTT
many	TRBD2	TRBJ2-1	TRBV7-2	CASSLPLAGGPDEQFF	TGTGCCAGCAGCTTACCCCTAGCGGGGGGGCCGGATGAGCAGTTCTTC
NA	TRBD2	TRBJ2-1	TRBV6-5	CASRTGPLAGANNEQFF	TGTGCCAGCAGAACGGGCCCGCTAGCGGGGGCAAACAATGAGCAGTTCTTC
NA	NA	TRBJ1-6	TRBV7-9	CASSFDSVGSPLHF	TGTGCCAGCAGCTTCGACAGTGTCGGTTCACCCCTCCACTTT
few	NA	TRBJ2-7	TRBV10-3	CAISEGRDSYEQYF	TGTGCCATCAGCGAGGGACGGGACTCCTACGAGCAGTACTTC
few	TRBD1	TRBJ2-1	TRBV6-2/TRBV6-3	CASSFGTGSNEQFF	TGTGCCAGCAGTTTCGGGACAGGGTCGAATGAGCAGTTCTTC
many	NA	TRBJ2-3	TRBV14	CASSQYKTDTQYF	TGTGCCAGCAGCCAATATAAGACAGATACGCAGTATTTT
few	NA	TRBJ1-1	TRBV27	CASSPDVGAEAFF	TGTGCCAGCAGTCCCGACGTTGGGGCTGAAGCTTTCTTT
many	NA	TRBJ2-5	TRBV7-9	CASSPQNPGPQETQYF	TGTGCCAGCAGCCCTCAGAACCCAGGCCCCCAAGAGACCCAGTACTTC
few	NA	TRBJ2-1	TRBV4-3	CASSQDTDPTYNEQFF	TGCGCCAGCAGCCAAGATACAGACCCCACCTACAATGAGCAGTTCTTC
many	NA	TRBJ2-1	TRBV5-1	CASSLTVNNEQFF	TGCGCCAGCAGCTTAACAGTTAACAATGAGCAGTTCTTC
many	NA	TRBJ2-5	TRBV20-1	CSARDEGGSQYF	TGCAGTGCTAGAGATGAGGGGGGGTCCCAGTACTTC
many	NA	TRBJ2-7	TRBV20-1	CSARDAPAEQYF	TGCAGTGCTAGAGATGCACCCGCCGAGCAGTACTTC
many	NA	TRBJ2-2	TRBV14	CASSQDLVKSNTGELFF	TGTGCCAGCAGCCAAGATCTAGTGAAATCGAACACCGGGGAGCTGTTTTTT
once	TRBD2	TRBJ2-2	TRBV7-3	CASSLTAGGNTGGLFF	TGTGCCAGCAGCTTAACAGCGGGGGGGAACACCGGGGGGCTGTTTTTT
few	NA	TRBJ2-7	TRBV4-3	CASSQAAIGIPYEQYF	TGCGCCAGCAGCCAAGCGGCGATAGGTATCCCCTACGAGCAGTACTTC